These 22 T cell receptor beta chains share one sample of origin, sequenced in a study of OX40 agonist ivuxolimab in advanced cancers. Generated by immunoSEQ multiplex PCR, the TCRdb table keeps only in-frame clones and is missing some. The table shows 45,000 to 50,000 clones, with about nine tenths occurring only once. The sample here was CD4+ or CD8+ T cells sorted from blood, taken in a trial of the OX40 agonist ivuxolimab. These receptors came from an adult with an advanced solid tumor such as melanoma, head and neck, liver or kidney cancer.

The chain combines TRBV30 with TRBJ1-1; the D gene is possibly TRBD1 (6 bases). Trimming cost V 5 bases and J 5 bases, with 15 bases left between them. Germline V lookup: CDR1 GTSNPN, CDR2 SVGIG (reference sequence). The CDR3 spans 13 residues. The chain's CDR3 is CAWVIVGGTEAFF. CDR3 nucleotides: TGTGCCTGGGTAATCGTAGGGGGAACTGAAGCTTTCTTT.

The V and J genes are TRBV2 and TRBJ2-7; a possible D gene is TRBD1 (6 bases). Looked up from germline, CDR1 is SNHLY and CDR2 is FYNNEI. This CDR3 region has 19 residues. Deletions cut 5 bases from V and 0 bases from J, with 26 bases between. CDR3 nucleotides: TGTGCCAGCAGTATACAGGGACGCAGGGGCCCCCTTCTCTCCTACGAGCAGTACTTC. Its translation is CASSIQGRRGPLLSYEQYF.

This sequence joins TRBV9 and TRBJ2-2; a possible D gene is TRBD2 (5 bases). Germline CDR1 and CDR2: SGDLS and YYNGEE. The CDR3 totals 17 residues. Trimming shortened V by 4 bases and J by 8 bases, and 24 bases separated the two germline ends. The CDR3 sequence: CASSHPPGFSSSGELFF. The CDR3 DNA reads TGTGCCAGCAGCCATCCCCCGGGATTCTCATCGTCGGGGGAGCTGTTTTTT.

The V and J genes are TRBV9 and TRBJ1-1, with D unclear. Germline lookup yields CDR1 SGDLS and CDR2 YYNGEE. This CDR3 spans 14 amino acids. Trimming shortened V by 3 bases and J by 0 bases, and 9 bases separated the two germline ends. CDR3 region: CASSAHVMNTEAFF. CDR3 nucleotide sequence: TGTGCCAGCAGCGCCCACGTGATGAACACTGAAGCTTTCTTT.

The CDR3 loop is CASSLYRNYGYTF. CDR3 DNA sequence: TGTGCCAGCAGCTTGTATCGGAACTATGGCTACACCTTC. This sequence joins TRBV5-6 and TRBJ1-2; D not certain. Germline loops: CDR1 SGHDT, CDR2 YYEEEE. This CDR3 is 13 amino acids long. Trimming removed 1 base at V and 2 bases at J, with 6 bases between.

V gene TRBV19 combines with J gene TRBJ2-7, with D perhaps matching TRBD1 (5 bases). Germline CDR1 LNHDA, CDR2 SQIVND (reference sequence). Trimming cost V 10 bases and J 2 bases, with 18 bases left between them. The CDR3 contains 14 residues. The CDR3 bases are TGTGCCACTACCTACCAGGGTGCTACCTACGAGCAGTACTTC. Protein product: CATTYQGATYEQYF.

The V gene is TRBV7-2, the J gene TRBJ2-3, with D perhaps TRBD1 (6 bases). The CDR3 loop spans 17 amino acids. Germline assignment: CDR1 SGHTA and CDR2 FQGNSA. Trimming pared 2 bases from V and 4 bases from J, leaving 19 bases between. The CDR3 DNA follows: TGTGCCAGCAGCTTACGGGCAGGGTGGGCAGGGGCAGATACGCAGTATTTT. Amino acid sequence: CASSLRAGWAGADTQYF. The variable domain in full, completed from reference TRBV7-2 and TRBJ2-3, reads GAGVSQSPSNKVTEKGKDVELRCDPISGHTALYWYRQSLGQGLEFLIYFQGNSAPDKSGLPSDRFSAERTGGSVSTLTIQRTQQEDSAVYLCASSLRAGWAGADTQYFGPGTRLTVL.

This chain links TRBV5-5 with TRBJ2-2; perhaps TRBD1 as D (6 bases). Germline CDR1 is SGHKS and CDR2 is YYEKEE (reference sequence). V lost 3 bases and J lost 7, with 13 bases in between. The CDR3 runs 14 residues. CDR3 sequence reads: CASSSYRVGGELFF. The CDR3 DNA is TGTGCCAGCAGCTCCTACAGGGTTGGCGGGGAGCTGTTTTTT.

The chain is built from TRBV2 and TRBJ1-1; D ambiguous. Germline V gene sequence: CDR1 SNHLY, CDR2 FYNNEI. Trimming stripped 5 bases from V and 0 bases from J, with 7 bases between. This CDR3 comprises 13 residues. CDR3 in amino acids: CASSRDMNTEAFF. DNA of the CDR3: TGTGCCAGCAGTCGGGATATGAACACTGAAGCTTTCTTT. The whole variable domain, filled in from reference TRBV2 and TRBJ1-1, reads EPEVTQTPSHQVTQMGQEVILRCVPISNHLYFYWYRQILGQKVEFLVSFYNNEISEKSEIFDDQFSVERPDGSNFTLKIRSTKLEDSAMYFCASSRDMNTEAFFGQGTRLTVV.

The rearrangement joins TRBV10-3 to TRBJ2-2, with a possible D match to TRBD1 (6 bases). The CDR3 length is 15 residues. The germline V and J ends were trimmed by 4 bases and 5 bases, with 14 bases remaining between them. CDR1 and CDR2 (germline): ENHRY, SYGVKD. CDR3 sequence reads: CAISVNDRPTGELFF. DNA of the CDR3: TGTGCCATCAGTGTTAACGACAGGCCAACCGGGGAGCTGTTTTTT.

The rearrangement joins TRBV2 to TRBJ2-3; 10 nucleotides align to TRBD2. CDR3 size: 15 residues. Germline CDR1 is SNHLY and CDR2 is FYNNEI. Trimming removed 7 bases from V and 3 bases from J; junction bases left unmatched: 7. DNA of the CDR3: TGTGCCAGCACGGTAGCGGGAGGAGGTACAGATACGCAGTATTTT. The encoded protein is CASTVAGGGTDTQYF.

This clone came up once. The J gene is TRBJ2-5, the V gene TRBV7-9; 7 bases line up with TRBD2. CDR3 length: 14 residues. In germline, CDR1 is SEHNR, CDR2 FQNEAQ (reference sequence). V gave up 2 bases and J gave up 5 bases; unmatched junction bases: 5. DNA for the CDR3: TGTGCCAGCAGCTTAAGGGCTAGCGGTGAGACCCAGTACTTC. This sequence encodes CASSLRASGETQYF. Full variable domain (outside the CDR3, taken from reference TRBV7-9 and TRBJ2-5): DTGVSQNPRHKITKRGQNVTFRCDPISEHNRLYWYRQTLGQGPEFLTYFQNEAQLEKSRLLSDRFSAERPKGSFSTLEIQRTEQGDSAMYLCASSLRASGETQYFGPGTRLLVL.

This clone was recorded once. This chain joins TRBV19 and TRBJ1-4; tentative D call: TRBD1 (5 bases). The CDR3 is made up of 15 amino acids. Germline loops: CDR1 LNHDA, CDR2 SQIVND (reference sequence). Trimming removed 6 bases from V and 7 bases from J, with 18 bases in between. The CDR3, as DNA: TGTGCCAGTAGCACCGGGACGGCAGTTGGTGAAAAACTGTTTTTT. Residues: CASSTGTAVGEKLFF.

The sample holds one count of this clone. The chain employs TRBV6-5 and TRBJ2-7; TRBD2 aligns across 9 bases. Germline CDR1 MNHEY, CDR2 SVGAGI. The V gene end was trimmed by 3 bases and the J gene end by 3 bases; junction bases not matched to a gene: 3. The CDR3 sequence is 14 residues long. CDR3 DNA: TGTGCCAGCAGTTATGGGCGGGAGGGCTACGAGCAGTACTTC. Residues: CASSYGREGYEQYF.

This rearrangement joins TRBV11-3 to TRBJ2-1; D may be TRBD1 or TRBD2 (6 bases each). V gave up 7 bases and J gave up 9 bases, with 19 bases separating them. Germline CDR1 SGHNT, CDR2 YENEEA. The CDR3 consists of 14 residues. The DNA for the CDR3 is TGTGCCAGCATTCTTGGAGGGGGTCGGATTGAGCAGTTCTTC. Its translation: CASILGGGRIEQFF. The full variable domain, completed using reference TRBV11-3 and TRBJ2-1, is EAGVVQSPRYKIIEKKQPVAFWCNPISGHNTLYWYLQNLGQGPELLIRYENEEAVDDSQLPKDRFSAERLKGVDSTLKIQPAELGDSAVYLCASILGGGRIEQFFGPGTRLTVL.

V gene TRBV7-9 combines with J gene TRBJ2-1, with 8 bases fitting TRBD1. The CDR3 has 15 residues. J gave up 4 bases and V 1 base, and 3 bases lay outside the gene matches. Germline V CDR1 and CDR2: SEHNR, FQNEAQ (reference sequence). CDR3: CASSLVGDRYNEQFF. Written as DNA, the CDR3 is TGTGCCAGCAGCTTAGTGGGGGACAGGTACAATGAGCAGTTCTTC.

In its sample, this clone ranks as large. The chain has TRBV5-6 and TRBJ2-1; D gene ambiguous. V lost 0 bases and J 6 bases, leaving 13 bases between the germline ends. Germline V gene sequence: CDR1 SGHDT, CDR2 YYEEEE. The CDR3 loop spans 15 amino acids. This CDR3 reads CASSLVFLDFNEQFF. In DNA form, the CDR3 reads TGTGCCAGCAGCTTGGTATTCCTAGATTTCAATGAGCAGTTCTTC.

This chain links TRBV9 with TRBJ1-5; possible D gene TRBD1, 6 bases. V lost 0 bases, J lost 5 bases, and 12 bases lay in between. This CDR3 region has 15 residues. The germline V gene has CDR1 SGDLS and CDR2 YYNGEE. CDR3 sequence reads: CASSVGGDIDQPQHF. In nucleotides, the CDR3 is TGTGCCAGCAGCGTAGGAGGGGACATCGATCAGCCCCAGCATTTT.

The V gene is TRBV11-3, the J gene TRBJ2-2; possibly TRBD1 for D (6 bases). CDR3 size: 15 residues. V lost 5 bases and J 6 bases, leaving 16 bases between the germline ends. CDR1 and CDR2 from the germline V gene are SGHNT and YENEEA. CDR3 in amino acids: CASSPQGTGAGELFF. CDR3 coding DNA: TGTGCCAGCAGCCCTCAGGGGACCGGGGCCGGGGAGCTGTTTTTT.

The chain has TRBV7-2 and TRBJ2-1, with D maybe TRBD2 (6 bases). The V end lost 3 bases, the J end lost 9 bases, and 24 bases lay between the germline ends. The CDR3 length is 17 residues. From germline, CDR1 is SGHTA and CDR2 FQGNSA. The CDR3 DNA follows: TGTGCCAGCAGCTTCACAATAGAGGCGGGGCTTTGGGGTGAGCAGTTCTTC. Protein product: CASSFTIEAGLWGEQFF.

The V gene is TRBV30, the J gene TRBJ1-2, with D possibly matching TRBD1 (5 bases). V lost 1 base and J lost 5, with 17 bases in between. The CDR3 is made up of 15 amino acids. Germline-derived CDR1 and CDR2 are GTSNPN and SVGIG (reference sequence). The CDR3: CAWSGGATTPYGYTF. CDR3 coding DNA: TGTGCCTGGAGTGGAGGGGCTACAACCCCTTATGGCTACACCTTC.

The V call is TRBV5-1, the J call TRBJ1-2, with D unresolved. Germline lookup yields CDR1 SGHRS and CDR2 YFSETQ. The CDR3 is made up of 13 amino acids. V lost 3 bases to trimming and J lost 8 bases, with 14 bases between them. CDR3 in DNA: TGCGCCAGCAGCTGGACCGGGCCGCAGGGCTACACCTTC. As protein: CASSWTGPQGYTF.